The 14 T cell receptor beta chains reported below all come from one sample, sequenced in a study of identical twins. TCRdb passed the 5' RACE reads through MiXCR, listing each CDR3 protein once. The sample has 1,800,000 or so distinct CDR3 sequences; 25% to 35% are singletons. The specimen was cord blood. These receptors all stem from a newborn girl in good health.

The sample holds many counts of this clonotype. V usage is TRBV9 and J usage is TRBJ2-3; the match to TRBD1 covers 9 bases. The J segment lost 5 bases and the V segment lost 0 bases, leaving 7 bases of the junction unmatched. CDR1 and CDR2 (germline): SGDLS, YYNGEE. This CDR3 comprises 16 residues. DNA for the CDR3: TGTGCCAGCAGCGTAGAACAGGGGGCGCCGATAGATACGCAGTATTTT. Amino acids: CASSVEQGAPIDTQYF.

The chain is built from TRBV5-6 and TRBJ2-7, with D perhaps TRBD1 (6 bases). V lost 9 bases and J 0 bases, leaving 16 bases between the germline ends. CDR1 is SGHDT and CDR2 is YYEEEE in the germline V gene. The CDR3 has 14 residues. The CDR3 here is CANTEWGRSYEQYF. CDR3 bases: TGTGCCAACACCGAATGGGGGCGCTCCTACGAGCAGTACTTC.

CDR3 bases: TGTGCCACCAGTGATTTGCCGGGCGGGGACTCCTACAATGAGCAGTTCTTC. It specifies CATSDLPGGDSYNEQFF. The chain links TRBV24-1 to TRBJ2-1; D perhaps matches TRBD2 (6 bases). CDR3 length: 17 residues. Germline CDR1 and CDR2: KGHDR and SFDVKD. V shed 0 bases and J shed 0 bases, with 11 bases lying between them.

The chain is built from TRBV27 and TRBJ2-3; perhaps TRBD2 as D (6 bases). Germline-derived CDR1 and CDR2 are MNHEY and SMNVEV (reference sequence). This CDR3 region has 14 residues. The germline V and J ends were trimmed by 2 bases and 2 bases, with 8 bases remaining between them. The CDR3 nucleotides are TGTGCCAGCAGTTTAGTAGCGGACACAGATACGCAGTATTTT. Encoded protein: CASSLVADTDTQYF.

V gene TRBV20-1 combines with J gene TRBJ2-7; 8 positions agree with TRBD2. The length of the CDR3 is 14 residues. Germline V CDR1 and CDR2: DFQATT, SNEGSKA (reference sequence). The V gene end was trimmed by 5 bases and the J gene end by 2 bases; junction bases not matched to a gene: 8. CDR3 in amino acids: CSAGASGYPYEQYF. The CDR3 DNA reads TGCAGTGCTGGCGCTAGCGGGTATCCCTACGAGCAGTACTTC.

V gene TRBV20-1 combines with J gene TRBJ2-3; 9 bases match TRBD2. The germline V gene encodes CDR1 DFQATT and CDR2 SNEGSKA (reference sequence). This CDR3 is 16 amino acids long. The J segment lost 2 bases and the V segment lost 0 bases, leaving 6 bases of the junction unmatched. Here the CDR3 DNA reads TGCAGTGCTAGAGAATGGGCGGGGGGGGTCACAGATACGCAGTATTTT. Its translation is CSAREWAGGVTDTQYF.

The chain is built from TRBV6-2 or TRBV6-3 and TRBJ2-5; 9 nucleotides match TRBD2. The J call is doubtful: the DNA matches TRBJ2-4 better. The CDR3 is 14 residues long. Per the germline V gene, CDR1 is MNHEY and CDR2 is SVGEGT. CDR3 loop: CASSYAGGTNIQYF. CDR3 DNA sequence: TGTGCCAGCAGTTACGCGGGGGGGACGAACATTCAGTACTTC.

The V call is TRBV4-1, the J call TRBJ2-5; 7 positions agree with TRBD2. The J call may be incorrect, as the DNA end agrees better with TRBJ2-7. Per germline, CDR1 MGHRA and CDR2 YSYEKL. This CDR3 is built from 15 residues. The CDR3: CASSPLGGISYEQYF. The CDR3 DNA is TGCGCCAGCAGCCCCCTGGGAGGGATTTCCTACGAGCAGTACTTC.

This chain uses TRBV2 with TRBJ1-2; 7 nucleotides match TRBD1. This CDR3 is built from 18 residues. From germline, CDR1 is SNHLY and CDR2 FYNNEI. Trimming at V came to 2 bases and at J to 8 bases, leaving 20 bases not matched to a gene. CDR3 coding DNA: TGTGCCAGCAGTGAAAGGGGCCGACAGGGAGGTAGTGTGAAGGGCTACACCTTC. As protein: CASSERGRQGGSVKGYTF.

The gene calls are TRBV20-1 and TRBJ1-5; 8 nucleotides align to TRBD1. The germline V gene has CDR1 DFQATT and CDR2 SNEGSKA (reference sequence). This CDR3 comprises 14 residues. The ends lost 1 base at V and 7 bases at J; junction bases unmatched: 6. The CDR3 region is CSARADRGAQPQHF. The DNA for the CDR3 is TGCAGTGCTAGAGCCGACAGGGGTGCACAGCCCCAGCATTTT.

The rearrangement joins TRBV11-2 to TRBJ1-1; D perhaps matches TRBD1 (5 bases). This CDR3 has 15 residues. V dropped 1 base and J dropped 5 bases, with 14 bases sitting between them. Germline V gene data show CDR1 as SGHAT and CDR2 as FQNNGV. CDR3 nucleotides: TGTGCCAGCAGCTTAGTGCCCGGCGGGGGGACTGAAGCTTTCTTT. Amino acid sequence: CASSLVPGGGTEAFF.

This sequence joins TRBV20-1 and TRBJ1-1; no firm D call. CDR1 is DFQATT and CDR2 is SNEGSKA in the germline V gene (reference sequence). V gave up 3 bases and J gave up 10 bases, with 21 bases separating them. The CDR3 consists of 14 residues. This CDR3 reads CSASTMEPNEGAFF. CDR3 nucleotides: TGCAGTGCTAGTACCATGGAACCCAATGAGGGAGCTTTCTTT.

The J gene is TRBJ1-5, the V gene TRBV20-1, with 8 bases lining up with TRBD1. CDR1 is DFQATT and CDR2 is SNEGSKA in the germline V gene (reference sequence). V shed 1 base and J 9 bases; nucleotides not matched to a gene: 14. The CDR3 runs to 16 residues. CDR3 protein: CSARATGGPAKRPQHF. The CDR3 region has the DNA TGCAGTGCTAGAGCCACAGGGGGGCCCGCGAAAAGGCCCCAGCATTTT.

This clonotype appeared a few times. V usage is TRBV25-1 and J usage is TRBJ1-6, with unresolved D. The length of the CDR3 is 14 residues. V lost 1 base to trimming and J lost 11 bases, with 12 bases between them. Germline V gene data show CDR1 as MGHDK and CDR2 as SYGVNS. The CDR3 loop is CASSESWVFPPLHF. The CDR3 DNA reads as TGTGCCAGCAGTGAATCGTGGGTTTTCCCACCCCTCCACTTT.